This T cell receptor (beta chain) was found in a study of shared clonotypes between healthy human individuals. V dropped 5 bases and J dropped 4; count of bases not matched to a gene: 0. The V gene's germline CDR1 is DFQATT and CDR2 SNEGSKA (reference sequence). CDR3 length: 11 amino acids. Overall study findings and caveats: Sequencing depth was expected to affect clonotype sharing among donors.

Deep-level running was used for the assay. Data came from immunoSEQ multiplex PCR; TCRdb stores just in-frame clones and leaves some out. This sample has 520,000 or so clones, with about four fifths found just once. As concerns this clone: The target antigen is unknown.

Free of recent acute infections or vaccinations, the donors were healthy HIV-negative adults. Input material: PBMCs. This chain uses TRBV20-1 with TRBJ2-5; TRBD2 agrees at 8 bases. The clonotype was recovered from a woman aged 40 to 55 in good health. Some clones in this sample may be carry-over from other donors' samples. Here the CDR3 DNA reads TGCAGTGCTCTAGCGGGAGAGACCCAGTACTTC. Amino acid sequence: CSALAGETQYF.